A single sample gave rise to the 30 T cell receptor beta chains below, sequenced in a study of blood T cell repertoires in COVID-19. Method: immunoSEQ multiplex PCR; TCRdb's copy keeps in-frame clones and lacks some. This sample yields 250,000 to 350,000 clones, of which around four fifths are seen a single time; around 4% belongs to the top ten. Sequenced sample: peripheral blood. The source is a woman aged 45-65 years with active or convalescent COVID-19.

The V gene is TRBV10-3, the J gene TRBJ2-3; 11 bases agree with TRBD2. The CDR3 totals 16 residues. From germline, CDR1 is ENHRY and CDR2 SYGVKD. The ends lost 8 bases at V and 2 bases at J; junction bases unmatched: 9. The CDR3 DNA reads as TGTGCCATCGCCGGCCCTAGCGGGAGGACCACAGATACGCAGTATTTT. Amino acid sequence: CAIAGPSGRTTDTQYF.

The J gene is TRBJ2-3, the V gene TRBV3-1 (or the pseudogene TRBV3-2); 12 bases fit TRBD2. The V segment lost 5 bases and the J segment 0 bases; nucleotides outside the gene matches: 6. Germline-derived CDR1 and CDR2 are LGHDT and YNNKEL (reference sequence). The CDR3 covers 17 residues. The CDR3 nucleotides are TGTGCCAGCAGCTCACCCGGGACTAGCGGGAGCACAGATACGCAGTATTTT. Encoded protein: CASSSPGTSGSTDTQYF.

The chain employs TRBV28 and TRBJ2-7, with 9 bases aligning to TRBD1. This CDR3 comprises 14 residues. J gave up 2 bases and V 5 bases, and 4 bases lay outside the gene matches. Germline V gene data show CDR1 as MDHEN and CDR2 as SYDVKM. CDR3 amino acids: CASSPGTGPYEQYF. Written as DNA, the CDR3 is TGTGCCAGCAGTCCCGGGACAGGGCCCTACGAGCAGTACTTC.

The genes are TRBV28 and TRBJ1-6; weak D call: TRBD1 (5 bases). Trimming removed 6 bases at V and 3 bases at J, with 6 bases between. CDR1 and CDR2 from the germline V gene are MDHEN and SYDVKM. The CDR3 is made up of 13 amino acids. The CDR3 loop reads CASSQGYNSPLHF. The CDR3 DNA is TGTGCCAGCAGCCAGGGCTATAATTCACCCCTCCACTTT. Full variable domain (outside the CDR3, taken from reference TRBV28 and TRBJ1-6): DVKVTQSSRYLVKRTGEKVFLECVQDMDHENMFWYRQDPGLGLRLIYFSYDVKMKEKGDIPEGYSVSREKKERFSLILESASTNQTSMYLCASSQGYNSPLHFGNGTRLTVT.

V gene TRBV2 combines with J gene TRBJ1-2; TRBD1 might be the D (5 bases). The V end was cut by 8 bases, the J end by 8 bases, with 18 bases between. Germline V CDR1 and CDR2: SNHLY, FYNNEI. This CDR3 contains 13 residues. In nucleotides, the CDR3 is TGTGCCAGCGGGTTTAAACGGGACTGGGGCTACACCTTC. Protein: CASGFKRDWGYTF.

V gene TRBV5-4 combines with J gene TRBJ2-5; D gene ambiguous. Trimming removed 2 bases at V and 0 bases at J, with 11 bases between. CDR3 length: 15 amino acids. The germline gives CDR1 SGHNT, CDR2 YYREEE (reference sequence). CDR3 sequence reads: CASSFAEPYQETQYF. CDR3 in DNA: TGTGCCAGCAGCTTTGCGGAACCGTACCAAGAGACCCAGTACTTC.

This clone has only one observation. This chain joins TRBV12-3 or TRBV12-4 and TRBJ2-2; a weak D match, TRBD2 (5 bases). CDR3 size: 12 residues. Trimming shortened V by 5 bases and J by 14 bases, and 15 bases separated the two germline ends. CDR3 nucleotides: TGTGCCAGCAGTCCCGGGAAGGTTTATCTGTTTTTT. Translating it yields CASSPGKVYLFF.

The J gene is TRBJ1-5, the V gene TRBV6-1, with no clear D. Deletions cut 3 bases from V and 2 bases from J, with 11 bases between. The CDR3 runs 15 residues. Germline V gives CDR1 MNHNS, CDR2 SASEGT. The CDR3 reads CASSEYWQGNQPQHF. Here the CDR3 DNA reads TGTGCCAGCAGTGAGTATTGGCAGGGCAATCAGCCCCAGCATTTT.

The chain employs TRBV11-3 and TRBJ2-1; 9 bases align to TRBD1. CDR1 and CDR2 (germline): SGHNT, YENEEA. The V and J ends lost 5 bases and 0 bases, in that order; junction bases with no gene match: 2. The CDR3 loop spans 15 amino acids. CDR3 in amino acids: CASSLTGGSYNEQFF. The DNA for the CDR3 is TGTGCCAGCAGCCTGACAGGGGGCTCCTACAATGAGCAGTTCTTC.

This clone has at least ten counts. The gene calls are TRBV6-6 and TRBJ2-2, with D possibly matching TRBD2 (6 bases). Trimming removed 2 bases at V and 7 bases at J, with 8 bases between. Germline-derived CDR1 and CDR2 are MNHNY and SVGAGI (reference sequence). This CDR3 comprises 13 residues. CDR3 nucleotide sequence: TGTGCCAGCAGTTACCGGGAGAGCGGGGAGCTGTTTTTT. Its protein product is CASSYRESGELFF.

CDR3 protein: CASSIQGAEGNTIYF. In DNA form, the CDR3 reads TGCGCCAGCAGCATACAGGGGGCGGAAGGAAACACCATATATTTT. The chain joins TRBV5-1 to TRBJ1-3; 9 bases match TRBD1. Trimming at V came to 4 bases and at J to 4 bases, leaving 6 bases not matched to a gene. Per the germline V gene, CDR1 is SGHRS and CDR2 is YFSETQ. There are 15 residues in the CDR3.

The J gene is TRBJ2-3, the V gene TRBV15; 10 nucleotides align to TRBD2. CDR1 and CDR2 from the germline V gene are LNHNV and YYDKDF (reference sequence). V shed 1 base and J 0 bases; nucleotides not matched to a gene: 10. The CDR3 consists of 19 residues. The chain's CDR3 is CATSRGLAGEGISTDTQYF. For the CDR3, the DNA is TGTGCCACCAGCAGAGGTCTAGCGGGAGAAGGTATTAGCACAGATACGCAGTATTTT.

This chain uses TRBV28 with TRBJ2-7; D might be TRBD2 (7 bases). The V gene lost 8 bases and the J gene lost 5 bases, with 19 bases spanning the gap. CDR1 is MDHEN and CDR2 is SYDVKM in the germline V gene. This CDR3 spans 14 amino acids. CDR3 nucleotide sequence: TGTGCCAGCGAGGGGGGGCTAGCGGATAACGAGCAGTACTTC. Amino acid sequence: CASEGGLADNEQYF.

The chain carries TRBV6-5 and TRBJ2-7, with 8 bases identical to TRBD2. J lost 2 bases, V lost 10 bases, and 10 bases had no gene match. The CDR3 contains 14 residues. CDR1 MNHEY and CDR2 SVGAGI come from the germline V gene. Written as DNA, the CDR3 is TGTGCCATCACCCCCCAGCGGGAGACCTACGAGCAGTACTTC. The encoded protein is CAITPQRETYEQYF.

CDR3 residues: CASSPNRGAGGYTF. CDR3 sequence (DNA): TGTGCCAGCAGCCCAAATCGGGGGGCTGGTGGCTACACCTTC. V usage is TRBV6-5 and J usage is TRBJ1-2; perhaps TRBD1 as D (6 bases). V lost 6 bases, J lost 7 bases, and 18 bases lay in between. This CDR3 is 14 amino acids long. The germline V gene has CDR1 MNHEY and CDR2 SVGAGI.

The chain is built from TRBV29-1 and TRBJ2-7; D unresolved. Germline V gene lookup returns CDR1 SQVTM and CDR2 ANQGSEA. V gave up 7 bases and J gave up 0 bases, with 10 bases separating them. The length of the CDR3 is 12 residues. In nucleotides, the CDR3 is TGCAGCGGTGGGCAGAGCTCCTACGAGCAGTACTTC. This sequence encodes CSGGQSSYEQYF.

The V and J genes are TRBV12-3 or TRBV12-4 and TRBJ2-7; perhaps TRBD2 as D (7 bases). CDR3 length: 13 amino acids. Trimming left V 5 bases short and J 6 bases short, with 14 bases between. The CDR3 is CASSLGGVVEQYF. The CDR3 bases are TGTGCCAGCAGTCTAGGGGGGGTAGTCGAGCAGTACTTC.

The chain recombines TRBV28 with TRBJ1-1; no clear D gene. Between the trimmed V and J ends, which lost 2 bases and 1 base, there was a span of 8 bases. The CDR3 consists of 14 residues. CDR1 MDHEN and CDR2 SYDVKM come from the germline V gene. CDR3 in amino acids: CASSLAGSNTEAFF. CDR3 coding DNA: TGTGCCAGCAGTTTAGCGGGCTCGAACACTGAAGCTTTCTTT. Variable domain in full (rest from reference TRBV28 and TRBJ1-1): DVKVTQSSRYLVKRTGEKVFLECVQDMDHENMFWYRQDPGLGLRLIYFSYDVKMKEKGDIPEGYSVSREKKERFSLILESASTNQTSMYLCASSLAGSNTEAFFGQGTRLTVV.

The chain carries TRBV28 and TRBJ2-7; 15 nucleotides match TRBD2. Germline CDR1 MDHEN, CDR2 SYDVKM. Trimming cost V 4 bases and J 0 bases; bases outside gene matches: 4. The CDR3 sequence is 17 residues long. The CDR3 DNA reads TGTGCCAGCAGTTGGACTAGCGGGAGGGCTAGCTCCTACGAGCAGTACTTC. This codes for CASSWTSGRASSYEQYF.

This clone was observed a handful of times. The CDR3 is CASSPARQGHYGYTF. CDR3 coding DNA: TGTGCCAGCAGCCCTGCAAGACAGGGGCACTATGGCTACACCTTC. The gene calls are TRBV11-2 and TRBJ1-2; TRBD1 agrees at 8 bases. The J segment lost 3 bases and the V segment lost 5 bases, leaving 8 bases of the junction unmatched. The CDR3 covers 15 residues. From germline, CDR1 is SGHAT and CDR2 FQNNGV.

The chain uses TRBV27 and TRBJ2-5; 7 bases line up with TRBD1. CDR3 size: 13 residues. V was clipped by 3 bases and J by 7 bases; unmatched bases: 5. CDR1 and CDR2 from the germline V gene are MNHEY and SMNVEV (reference sequence). CDR3 sequence: CASSFKRGRTQYF. The CDR3 coding sequence is TGTGCCAGCAGTTTTAAAAGGGGGCGGACCCAGTACTTC.

The chain carries TRBV6-5 and TRBJ2-3; D not certain. CDR1 MNHEY and CDR2 SVGAGI come from the germline V gene. The V end lost 0 bases, the J end lost 0 bases, and 10 bases lay between the germline ends. The CDR3 is 16 amino acids. CDR3 nucleotide sequence: TGTGCCAGCAGTTACTCAGTCAGGCCAAGCACAGATACGCAGTATTTT. Its protein product is CASSYSVRPSTDTQYF.

V usage is TRBV15 and J usage is TRBJ1-2; D gene uncertain. Per germline, CDR1 LNHNV and CDR2 YYDKDF (reference sequence). There are 16 residues in the CDR3. Trimming pared 0 bases from V and 2 bases from J, leaving 13 bases between. CDR3 amino acids: CATSRDRSHPNYGYTF. Written as DNA, the CDR3 is TGTGCCACCAGCAGAGATCGAAGCCACCCCAACTATGGCTACACCTTC.

V and J are TRBV27 and TRBJ2-2; 8 bases are shared with TRBD1. The J segment lost 2 bases and the V segment lost 5 bases, leaving 10 bases of the junction unmatched. Germline V gene sequence: CDR1 MNHEY, CDR2 SMNVEV (reference sequence). The CDR3 extends over 17 amino acids. In DNA, the CDR3 is TGTGCCAGCAGTCCTTTAGGACAGGGCTCAAACACCGGGGAGCTGTTTTTT. This gives the protein CASSPLGQGSNTGELFF.

The chain combines TRBV27 with TRBJ1-2; D remains unclear. The CDR3 spans 14 residues. Germline V gives CDR1 MNHEY, CDR2 SMNVEV (reference sequence). V was pared by 0 bases and J by 8 bases, with 13 bases between. CDR3 amino acids: CASSLSGTGNGYTF. The CDR3 region has the DNA TGTGCCAGCAGTTTATCAGGAACGGGAAACGGCTACACCTTC.

The chain is built from TRBV20-1 and TRBJ1-2; D uncertain. There are 11 residues in the CDR3. Germline loops: CDR1 DFQATT, CDR2 SNEGSKA (reference sequence). V gave up 1 base and J gave up 7 bases, with 7 bases separating them. The CDR3 DNA follows: TGCAGTGCTAGAGTAGAAATTGGCTACACCTTC. Translating gives CSARVEIGYTF.

This chain connects TRBV9 to TRBJ1-2; 7 bases align to TRBD1. CDR1 SGDLS and CDR2 YYNGEE come from the germline V gene. CDR3 length: 15 amino acids. V shed 5 bases, J shed 4 bases, and the junction held 11 bases outside the gene matches. The CDR3 coding sequence is TGTGCCAGCAGAAGAACAGGGGACGGATCCTATGGCTACACCTTC. Protein sequence: CASRRTGDGSYGYTF.

This clone was seen a single time. The J gene is TRBJ1-1, the V gene TRBV6-5, with D possibly matching TRBD1 (5 bases). V was shortened by 8 bases and J by 5 bases, with 12 bases between the two germline ends. CDR1 is MNHEY and CDR2 is SVGAGI in the germline V gene. This CDR3 contains 12 residues. CDR3 amino acids: CASGNRKTEAFF. The CDR3 nucleotides are TGTGCCAGCGGAAACAGGAAAACTGAAGCTTTCTTT.

The gene calls are TRBV4-2 and TRBJ1-5, with TRBD1 matching over 10 bases. The germline gives CDR1 LGHNA, CDR2 YNFKEQ. V shed 1 base, J shed 0 bases, and the junction held 3 bases outside the gene matches. This CDR3 contains 17 residues. As DNA, the CDR3 is TGTGCCAGCAGCCAAGGGGACAGGGGTTATAGCAATCAGCCCCAGCATTTT. Translated: CASSQGDRGYSNQPQHF.

The chain employs TRBV28 and TRBJ2-4, with a tentative D call TRBD2 (5 bases). This CDR3 is built from 15 residues. The V and J ends lost 10 bases and 1 base respectively, with 17 bases between them. CDR1 is MDHEN, CDR2 SYDVKM, per germline. The CDR3 loop is CATTWGRGAKNIQYF. The CDR3 DNA sequence: TGTGCCACCACTTGGGGTCGAGGGGCCAAAAACATTCAGTACTTC.